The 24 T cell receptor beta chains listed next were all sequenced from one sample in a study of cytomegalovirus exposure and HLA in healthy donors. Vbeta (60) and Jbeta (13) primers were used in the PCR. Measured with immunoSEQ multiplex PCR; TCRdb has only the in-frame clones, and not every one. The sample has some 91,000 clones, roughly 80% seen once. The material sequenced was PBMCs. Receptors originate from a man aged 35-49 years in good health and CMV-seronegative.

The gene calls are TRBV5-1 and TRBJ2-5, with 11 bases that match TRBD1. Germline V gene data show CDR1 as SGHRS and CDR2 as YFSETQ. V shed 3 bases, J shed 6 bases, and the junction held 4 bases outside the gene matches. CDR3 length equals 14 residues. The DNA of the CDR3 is TGCGCCAGCAGCTCGGGACAGGGGGGGAAGACCCAGTACTTC. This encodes CASSSGQGGKTQYF.

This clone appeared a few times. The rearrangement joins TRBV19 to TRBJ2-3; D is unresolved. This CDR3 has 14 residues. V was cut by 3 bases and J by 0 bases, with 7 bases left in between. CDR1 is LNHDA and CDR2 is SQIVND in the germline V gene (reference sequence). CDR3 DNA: TGTGCCAGTAGTATGTCCGGGAGCACAGATACGCAGTATTTT. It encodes CASSMSGSTDTQYF.

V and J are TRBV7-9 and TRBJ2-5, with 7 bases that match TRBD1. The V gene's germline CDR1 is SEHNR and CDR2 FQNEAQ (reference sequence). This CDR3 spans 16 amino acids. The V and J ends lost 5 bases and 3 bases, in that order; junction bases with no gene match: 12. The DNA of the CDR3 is TGTGCCAGCAGCCACAAAACAACCGGGACAGAAGAGACCCAGTACTTC. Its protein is CASSHKTTGTEETQYF.

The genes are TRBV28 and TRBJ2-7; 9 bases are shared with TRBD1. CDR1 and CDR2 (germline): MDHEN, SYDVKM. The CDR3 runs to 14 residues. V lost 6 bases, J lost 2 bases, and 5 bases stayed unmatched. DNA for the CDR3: TGTGCCAGCAGGAGGACAGGGGCAGCCTACGAGCAGTACTTC. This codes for CASRRTGAAYEQYF.

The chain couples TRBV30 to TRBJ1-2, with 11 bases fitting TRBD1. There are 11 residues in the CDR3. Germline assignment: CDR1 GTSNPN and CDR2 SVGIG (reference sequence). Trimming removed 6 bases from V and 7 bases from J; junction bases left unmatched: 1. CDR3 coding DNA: TGTGCCTGTGGGACAGGGGGTGGCTACACCTTC. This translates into CACGTGGGYTF.

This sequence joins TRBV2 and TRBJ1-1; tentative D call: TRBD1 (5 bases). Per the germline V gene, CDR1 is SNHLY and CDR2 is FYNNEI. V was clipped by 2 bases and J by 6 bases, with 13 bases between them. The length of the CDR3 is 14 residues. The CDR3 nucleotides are TGTGCCAGCAGTGAATGGCACGAAGGGGCTGAAGCTTTCTTT. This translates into CASSEWHEGAEAFF. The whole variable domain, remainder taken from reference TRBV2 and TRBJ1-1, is EPEVTQTPSHQVTQMGQEVILRCVPISNHLYFYWYRQILGQKVEFLVSFYNNEISEKSEIFDDQFSVERPDGSNFTLKIRSTKLEDSAMYFCASSEWHEGAEAFFGQGTRLTVV.

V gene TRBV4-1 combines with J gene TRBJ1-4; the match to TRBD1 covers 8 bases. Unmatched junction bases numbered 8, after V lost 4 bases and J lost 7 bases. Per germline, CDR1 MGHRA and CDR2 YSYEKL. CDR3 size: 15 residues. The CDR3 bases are TGCGCCAGCAGCCGAAGCGGACAGGGTAGTGAAAAACTGTTTTTT. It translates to CASSRSGQGSEKLFF.

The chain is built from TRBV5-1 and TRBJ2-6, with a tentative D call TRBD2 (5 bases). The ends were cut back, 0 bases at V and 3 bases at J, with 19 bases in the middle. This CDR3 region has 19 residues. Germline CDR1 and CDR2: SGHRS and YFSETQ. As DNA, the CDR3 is TGCGCCAGCAGCTTGGTTGGCACCCAGAGGGTTAGTGGGGCCAACGTCCTGACTTTC. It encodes CASSLVGTQRVSGANVLTF.

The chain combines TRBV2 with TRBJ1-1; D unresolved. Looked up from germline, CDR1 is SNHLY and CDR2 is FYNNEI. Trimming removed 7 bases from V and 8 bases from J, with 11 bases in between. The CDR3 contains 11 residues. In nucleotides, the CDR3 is TGTGCCAGCACGTCAAAACACGAAGCTTTCTTT. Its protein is CASTSKHEAFF.

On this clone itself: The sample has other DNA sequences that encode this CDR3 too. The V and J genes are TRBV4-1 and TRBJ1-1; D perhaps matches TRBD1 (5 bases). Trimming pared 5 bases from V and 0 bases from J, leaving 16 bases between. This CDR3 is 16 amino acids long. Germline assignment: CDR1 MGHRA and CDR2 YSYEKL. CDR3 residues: CASSKGQGQVNTEAFF. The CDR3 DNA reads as TGCGCCAGCAGCAAGGGGCAGGGCCAGGTGAACACTGAAGCTTTCTTT.

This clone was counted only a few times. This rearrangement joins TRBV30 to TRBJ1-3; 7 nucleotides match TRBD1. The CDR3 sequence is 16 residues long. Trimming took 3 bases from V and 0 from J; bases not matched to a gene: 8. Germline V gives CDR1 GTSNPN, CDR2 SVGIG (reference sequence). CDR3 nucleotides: TGTGCCTGGAGGGCCCCGGACAGGAACTCTGGAAACACCATATATTTT. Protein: CAWRAPDRNSGNTIYF.

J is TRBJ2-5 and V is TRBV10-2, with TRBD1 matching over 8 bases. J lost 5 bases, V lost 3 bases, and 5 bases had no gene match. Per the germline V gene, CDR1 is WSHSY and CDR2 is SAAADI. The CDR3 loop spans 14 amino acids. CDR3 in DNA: TGCGCCAGCAGTGATAATGACAGGGGCGAGACCCAGTACTTC. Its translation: CASSDNDRGETQYF.

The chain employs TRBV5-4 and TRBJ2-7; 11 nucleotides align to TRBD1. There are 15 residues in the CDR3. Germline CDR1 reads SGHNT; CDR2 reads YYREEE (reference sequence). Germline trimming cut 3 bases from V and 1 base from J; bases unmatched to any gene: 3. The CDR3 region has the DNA TGTGCCAGCAGCTCTGGGACAGGGGGATCCTACGAGCAGTACTTC. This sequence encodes CASSSGTGGSYEQYF.

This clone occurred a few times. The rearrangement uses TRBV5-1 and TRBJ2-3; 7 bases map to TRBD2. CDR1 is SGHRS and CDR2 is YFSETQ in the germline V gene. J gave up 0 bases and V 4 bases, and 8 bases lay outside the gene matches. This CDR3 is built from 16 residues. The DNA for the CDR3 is TGCGCCAGCAGCGCCATTCTAGCGGCTAGCACAGATACGCAGTATTTT. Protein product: CASSAILAASTDTQYF.

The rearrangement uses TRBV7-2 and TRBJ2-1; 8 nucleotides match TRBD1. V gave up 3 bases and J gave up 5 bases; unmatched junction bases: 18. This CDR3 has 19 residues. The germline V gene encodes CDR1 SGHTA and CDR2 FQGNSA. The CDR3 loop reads CASSLPRRASDRGDNEQFF. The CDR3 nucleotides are TGTGCCAGCAGCTTGCCCCGACGGGCCTCCGACAGGGGAGACAATGAGCAGTTCTTC. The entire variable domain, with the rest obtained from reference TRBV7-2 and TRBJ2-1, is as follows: GAGVSQSPSNKVTEKGKDVELRCDPISGHTALYWYRQSLGQGLEFLIYFQGNSAPDKSGLPSDRFSAERTGGSVSTLTIQRTQQEDSAVYLCASSLPRRASDRGDNEQFFGPGTRLTVL.

The CDR3 loop is CASSKVGVEEQYF. The DNA of the CDR3 is TGTGCCAGTAGTAAAGTTGGAGTCGAAGAGCAGTACTTC. The V call is TRBV19, the J call TRBJ2-7; D is ambiguous. With 4 bases removed from V and 7 bases from J, the gap between germline ends came to 14 bases. The CDR3 extends over 13 amino acids. Per germline, CDR1 LNHDA and CDR2 SQIVND (reference sequence).

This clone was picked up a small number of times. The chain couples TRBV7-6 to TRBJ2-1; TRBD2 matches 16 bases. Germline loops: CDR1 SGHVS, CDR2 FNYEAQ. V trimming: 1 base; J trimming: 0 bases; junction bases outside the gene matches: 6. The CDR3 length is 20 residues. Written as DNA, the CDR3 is TGTGCCAGCAGCTTAGTGGGGACTAGCGGGGGGGCTAGCTCCTACAATGAGCAGTTCTTC. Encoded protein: CASSLVGTSGGASSYNEQFF.

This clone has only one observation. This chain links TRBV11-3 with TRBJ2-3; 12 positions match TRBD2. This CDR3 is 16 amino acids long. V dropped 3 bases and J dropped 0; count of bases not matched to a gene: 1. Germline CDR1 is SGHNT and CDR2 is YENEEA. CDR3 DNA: TGTGCCAGCAGCTTGGGGACTAGCGGGAGCACAGATACGCAGTATTTT. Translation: CASSLGTSGSTDTQYF.

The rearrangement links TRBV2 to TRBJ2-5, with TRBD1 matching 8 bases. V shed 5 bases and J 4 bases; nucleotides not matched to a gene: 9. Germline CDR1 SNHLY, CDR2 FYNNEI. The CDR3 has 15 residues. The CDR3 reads CASSLGQGRIETQYF. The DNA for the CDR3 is TGTGCCAGCAGTCTAGGACAGGGTCGGATAGAGACCCAGTACTTC.

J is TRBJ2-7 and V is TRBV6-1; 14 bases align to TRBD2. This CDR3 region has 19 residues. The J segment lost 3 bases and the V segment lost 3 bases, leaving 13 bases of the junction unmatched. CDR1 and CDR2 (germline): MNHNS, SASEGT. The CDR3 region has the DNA TGTGCCAGCAGTGAGGGGGGGACTAGCGGGAGAAGGGGACACTACGAGCAGTACTTC. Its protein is CASSEGGTSGRRGHYEQYF.

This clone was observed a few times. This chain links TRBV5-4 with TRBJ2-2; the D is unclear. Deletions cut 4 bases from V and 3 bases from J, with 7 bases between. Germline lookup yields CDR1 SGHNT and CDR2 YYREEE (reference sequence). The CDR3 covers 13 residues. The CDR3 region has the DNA TGTGCCAGCAGCCCGTACTACACCGGGGAGCTGTTTTTT. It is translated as CASSPYYTGELFF. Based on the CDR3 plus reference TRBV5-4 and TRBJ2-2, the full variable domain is ETGVTQSPTHLIKTRGQQVTLRCSSQSGHNTVSWYQQALGQGPQFIFQYYREEENGRGNFPPRFSGLQFPNYSSELNVNALELDDSALYLCASSPYYTGELFFGEGSRLTVL.

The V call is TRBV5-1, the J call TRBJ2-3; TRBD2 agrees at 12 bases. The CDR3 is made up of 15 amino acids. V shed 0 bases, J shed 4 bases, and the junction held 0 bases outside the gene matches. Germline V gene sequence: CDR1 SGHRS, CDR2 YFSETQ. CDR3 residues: CASSLGLAGADTQYF. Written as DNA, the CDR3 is TGCGCCAGCAGCTTGGGACTAGCGGGAGCAGATACGCAGTATTTT.

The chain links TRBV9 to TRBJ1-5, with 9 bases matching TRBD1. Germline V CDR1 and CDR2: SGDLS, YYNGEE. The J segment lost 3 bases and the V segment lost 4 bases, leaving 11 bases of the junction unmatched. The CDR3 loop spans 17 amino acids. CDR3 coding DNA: TGTGCCAGCAGCCCGAGCCCGGGACAGGGTGTCAATCAGCCCCAGCATTTT. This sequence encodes CASSPSPGQGVNQPQHF.

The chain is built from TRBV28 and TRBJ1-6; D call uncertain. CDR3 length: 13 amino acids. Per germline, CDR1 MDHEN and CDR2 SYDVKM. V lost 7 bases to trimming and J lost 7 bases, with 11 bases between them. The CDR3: CASKYSTNSPLHF. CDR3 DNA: TGTGCCAGCAAATACAGTACGAATTCACCCCTCCACTTT.